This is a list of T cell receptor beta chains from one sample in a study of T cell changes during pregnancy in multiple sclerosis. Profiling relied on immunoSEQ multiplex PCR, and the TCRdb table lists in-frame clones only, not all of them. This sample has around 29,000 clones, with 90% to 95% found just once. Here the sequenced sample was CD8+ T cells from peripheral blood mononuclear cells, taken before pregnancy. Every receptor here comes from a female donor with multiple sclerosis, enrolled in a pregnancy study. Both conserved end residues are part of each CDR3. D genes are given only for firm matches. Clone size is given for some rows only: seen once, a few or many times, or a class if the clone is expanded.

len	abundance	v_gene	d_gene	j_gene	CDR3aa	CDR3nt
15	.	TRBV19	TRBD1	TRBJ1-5	CASSITGTGNQPQHF	TGTGCCAGTAGTATAACCGGGACAGGTAACCAGCCCCAGCATTTT
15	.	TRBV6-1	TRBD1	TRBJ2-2	CASSSDRVNTGELFF	TGTGCCAGCAGTTCGGACAGGGTGAACACCGGGGAGCTGTTTTTT
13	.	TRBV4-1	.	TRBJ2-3	CASSPTETDYPYF	TGCGCCAGCAGCCCCACTGAAACGGACTACCCTTATTTT
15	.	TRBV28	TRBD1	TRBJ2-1	CASSLAGTGLGEQFF	TGTGCCAGCAGTTTAGCCGGGACAGGGTTGGGTGAGCAGTTCTTC
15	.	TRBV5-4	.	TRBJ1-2	CASSLADSDNYGYTF	TGTGCCAGCAGCTTGGCAGACAGCGATAACTATGGCTACACCTTC
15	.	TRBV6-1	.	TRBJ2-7	CASSFLQGKDREQYF	TGTGCCAGCAGTTTTTTACAGGGAAAGGATCGCGAGCAGTACTTC
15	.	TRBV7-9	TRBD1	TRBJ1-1	CASSIRTGGNTEAFF	TGTGCCAGCAGCATTAGAACAGGGGGGAACACTGAAGCTTTCTTT
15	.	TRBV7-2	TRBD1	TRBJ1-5	CASSSLDRGDQPQHF	TGTGCCAGCAGCTCCCTGGACAGGGGAGATCAGCCCCAGCATTTT
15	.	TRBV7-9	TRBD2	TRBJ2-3	CASSPSGSSTDTQYF	TGTGCCAGCAGCCCTAGCGGGTCTAGCACAGATACGCAGTATTTT
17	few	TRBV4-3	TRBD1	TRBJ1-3	CASSQDGTGYSGNTIYF	TGCGCCAGCAGCCAAGACGGGACAGGCTACTCTGGAAACACCATATATTTT
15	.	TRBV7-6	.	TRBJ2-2	CASSSGRIDTGELFF	TGTGCCAGCAGTTCGGGAAGGATTGACACCGGGGAGCTGTTTTTT
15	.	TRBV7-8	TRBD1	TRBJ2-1	CASSHRTGGYNEQFF	TGTGCCAGCAGCCATAGGACAGGGGGTTACAATGAGCAGTTCTTC
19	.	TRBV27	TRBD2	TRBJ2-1	CASRTGTSGSSSSYNEQFF	TGTGCCAGCAGGACCGGGACTAGCGGTTCCTCGAGCTCCTACAATGAGCAGTTCTTC
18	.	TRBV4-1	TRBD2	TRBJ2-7	CASSQDPLAGGLDYEQYF	TGCGCCAGCAGCCAAGACCCCCTAGCGGGAGGACTCGACTACGAGCAGTACTTC
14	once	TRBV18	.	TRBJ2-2	CASSQAGKTGELFF	TGTGCCAGCTCACAAGCCGGGAAGACCGGGGAGCTGTTTTTT
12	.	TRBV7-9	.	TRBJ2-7	CASSDDNYEQYF	TGTGCCAGCAGCGACGACAACTACGAGCAGTACTTC
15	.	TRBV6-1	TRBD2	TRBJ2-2	CASSEPGLATGELFF	TGTGCCAGCAGTGAACCGGGACTAGCGACCGGGGAGCTGTTTTTT
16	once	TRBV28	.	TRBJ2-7	CASSSPPSSARGEQYF	TGTGCCAGCAGTTCCCCCCCTAGTAGCGCCCGGGGCGAGCAGTACTTC
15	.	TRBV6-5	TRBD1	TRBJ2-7	CASSPGTVGTYEQYF	TGTGCCAGCAGCCCCGGGACAGTAGGGACCTACGAGCAGTACTTC
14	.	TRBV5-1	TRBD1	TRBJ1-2	CASSPTGSNYGYTF	TGCGCCAGCAGCCCGACAGGGTCTAACTATGGCTACACCTTC
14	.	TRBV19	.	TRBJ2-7	CASSSLQGPYEQYF	TGTGCCAGTAGTTCGTTACAGGGACCCTACGAGCAGTACTTC
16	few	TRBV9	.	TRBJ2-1	CASSVDYRGLNNEQFF	TGTGCCAGCAGCGTAGATTACAGGGGACTCAACAATGAGCAGTTCTTC
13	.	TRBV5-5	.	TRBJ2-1	CASARGGVSEQFF	TGTGCCAGCGCACGCGGGGGCGTCTCGGAGCAGTTCTTC
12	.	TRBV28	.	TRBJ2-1	CAILGLHNEQFF	TGTGCCATCCTGGGACTTCACAATGAGCAGTTCTTC
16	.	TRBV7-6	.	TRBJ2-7	CASSLNTGTSRYEQYF	TGTGCCAGCAGCTTAAATACCGGGACTTCTCGATACGAGCAGTACTTC
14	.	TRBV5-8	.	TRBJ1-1	CASSSLRAPTEAFF	TGTGCCAGCAGCTCCCTGCGAGCGCCCACTGAAGCTTTCTTT
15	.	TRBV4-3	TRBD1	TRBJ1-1	CASSQPGTGSTEAFF	TGCGCCAGCAGCCAGCCCGGGACAGGGAGCACTGAAGCTTTCTTT
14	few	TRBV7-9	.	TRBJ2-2	CASSLKAPVGELFF	TGTGCCAGCAGCTTAAAAGCGCCGGTCGGGGAGCTGTTTTTT
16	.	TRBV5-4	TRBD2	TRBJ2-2	CASSLESAGGIGELFF	TGTGCCAGCAGCTTGGAATCGGCGGGAGGTATCGGGGAGCTGTTTTTT
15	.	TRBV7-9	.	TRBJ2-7	CASSSWGREIHEQYF	TGTGCCAGCAGCTCTTGGGGGCGGGAGATCCACGAGCAGTACTTC
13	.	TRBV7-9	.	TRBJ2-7	CASSLTDSYEQYF	TGTGCCAGCAGCTTAACAGACTCCTACGAGCAGTACTTC
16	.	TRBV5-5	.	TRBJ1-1	CASSLIRQLRGPEAFF	TGTGCCAGCAGCTTAATTCGACAGTTAAGAGGCCCTGAAGCTTTCTTT
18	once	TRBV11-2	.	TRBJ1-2	CASSLAASADISNYGYTF	TGTGCCAGCAGCTTAGCGGCTTCGGCGGATATTTCTAACTATGGCTACACCTTC
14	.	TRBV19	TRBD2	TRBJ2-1	CASSLAGVPNEQFF	TGTGCCAGTAGTCTGGCGGGAGTGCCCAATGAGCAGTTCTTC
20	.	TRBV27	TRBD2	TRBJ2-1	CASSGRGLATRTAYYNEQFF	TGTGCCAGCAGCGGCAGGGGACTAGCGACTCGAACCGCTTACTACAATGAGCAGTTCTTC
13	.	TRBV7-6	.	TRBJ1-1	CASSLLKGRGAFF	TGTGCCAGCAGCTTATTGAAGGGCCGGGGAGCTTTCTTT
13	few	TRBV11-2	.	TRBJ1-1	CASRPGWGAEAFF	TGTGCCAGCAGACCCGGGTGGGGCGCTGAAGCTTTCTTT
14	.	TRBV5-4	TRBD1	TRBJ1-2	CASRATGFPEGYTF	TGTGCCAGCAGGGCGACAGGGTTCCCTGAAGGCTACACCTTC
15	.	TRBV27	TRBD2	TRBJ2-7	CASSPGGGPRGEQYF	TGTGCCAGCAGTCCCGGCGGGGGACCTCGAGGCGAGCAGTACTTC
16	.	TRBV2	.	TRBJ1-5	CASSDWGRDLKQPQHF	TGTGCCAGCAGTGATTGGGGCAGGGATCTGAAACAGCCCCAGCATTTT
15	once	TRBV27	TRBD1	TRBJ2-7	CASRLDRGRVYEQYF	TGTGCCAGCAGGCTCGACAGGGGGCGCGTCTACGAGCAGTACTTC
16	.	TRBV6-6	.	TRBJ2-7	CATTTSFSRIPYEQYF	TGTGCCACTACGACTAGTTTCAGCAGGATCCCCTACGAGCAGTACTTC
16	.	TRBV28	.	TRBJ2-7	CASSPPLGGSIYEQYF	TGTGCCAGCAGCCCCCCCCTAGGGGGATCTATCTACGAGCAGTACTTC
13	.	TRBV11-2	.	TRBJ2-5	CASGGPDLETQYF	TGTGCCAGCGGCGGCCCAGACTTAGAGACCCAGTACTTC
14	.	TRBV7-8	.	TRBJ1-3	CASSSLGGGNTIYF	TGTGCCAGCAGCTCATTAGGAGGAGGAAACACCATATATTTT
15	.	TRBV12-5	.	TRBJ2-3	CASGFLALRQDTQYF	TGTGCTAGTGGTTTTCTAGCTCTGAGGCAAGATACGCAGTATTTT
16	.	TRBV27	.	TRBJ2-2	CASSLSRGFGTGELFF	TGTGCCAGCAGTTTATCTCGGGGTTTCGGCACCGGGGAGCTGTTTTTT
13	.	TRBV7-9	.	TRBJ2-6	CATQGTGANVLTF	TGTGCCACCCAGGGTACTGGGGCCAACGTCCTGACTTTC
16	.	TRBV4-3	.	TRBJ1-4	CASSPDGSLGGEKLFF	TGCGCCAGCAGTCCGGACGGATCCCTCGGGGGTGAAAAACTGTTTTTT
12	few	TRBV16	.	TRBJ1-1	CASSQSSAEAFF	TGTGCCAGCAGCCAATCGTCGGCTGAAGCTTTCTTT